The text below deals with one TCR beta chain. The data belong to a study of blood T cell repertoires in COVID-19. The wider study: From the United States, Italy and Spain came samples of acute and convalescent COVID-19.

Original methodology: Using reference gene primer amplification, nucleated cell counts were estimated. The repertoire was sequenced with immunoSEQ multiplex PCR; TCRdb's copy has only in-frame clones and lacks some. The V and J calls and clone size were taken over from that table, and D and trimming were inferred from the DNA. This sample has 250,000 to 300,000 clones; approximately 86% occur once, and the top ten carry roughly 13%. Patients at the Seattle site were enrolled during active infection and followed longitudinally. Germline CDR1 reads SNHLY; CDR2 reads FYNNEI. This CDR3 comprises 16 residues. The junction had 7 bases not matched to a gene; V was cut back by 3 bases and J by 1 base.

V and J are TRBV2 and TRBJ2-5, with TRBD1 matching over 8 bases. The origin of this receptor is a woman in her seventies with COVID-19, enrolled during active disease. Sequencing input: peripheral blood. As DNA, the CDR3 is TGTGCCAGCAGTGATCGAGACAGGGGCACCCAAGAGACCCAGTACTTC. It yields the protein CASSDRDRGTQETQYF. Based on the CDR3 plus reference TRBV2 and TRBJ2-5, the full variable domain is EPEVTQTPSHQVTQMGQEVILRCVPISNHLYFYWYRQILGQKVEFLVSFYNNEISEKSEIFDDQFSVERPDGSNFTLKIRSTKLEDSAMYFCASSDRDRGTQETQYFGPGTRLLVL.